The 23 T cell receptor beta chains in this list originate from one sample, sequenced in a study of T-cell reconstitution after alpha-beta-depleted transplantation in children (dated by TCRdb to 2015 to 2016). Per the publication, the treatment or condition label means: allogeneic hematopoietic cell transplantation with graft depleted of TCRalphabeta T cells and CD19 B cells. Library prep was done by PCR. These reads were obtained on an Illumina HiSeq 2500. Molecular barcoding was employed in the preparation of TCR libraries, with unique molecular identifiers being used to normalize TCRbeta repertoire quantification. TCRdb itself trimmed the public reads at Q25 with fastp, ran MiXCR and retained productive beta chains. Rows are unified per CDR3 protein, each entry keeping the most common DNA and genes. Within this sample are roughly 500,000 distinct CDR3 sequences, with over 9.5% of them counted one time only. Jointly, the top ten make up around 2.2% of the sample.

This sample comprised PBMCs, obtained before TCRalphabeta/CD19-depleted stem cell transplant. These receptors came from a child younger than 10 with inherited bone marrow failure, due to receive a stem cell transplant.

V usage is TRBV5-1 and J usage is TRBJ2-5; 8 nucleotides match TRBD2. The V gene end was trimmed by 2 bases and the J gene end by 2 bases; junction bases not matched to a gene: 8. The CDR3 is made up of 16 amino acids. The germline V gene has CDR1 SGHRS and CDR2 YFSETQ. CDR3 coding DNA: TGCGCCAGCAGCTTTAGTGACGGGAGGGAACAAGAGACCCAGTACTTC. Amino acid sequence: CASSFSDGREQETQYF. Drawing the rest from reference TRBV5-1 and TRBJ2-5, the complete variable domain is KAGVTQTPRYLIKTRGQQVTLSCSPISGHRSVSWYQQTPGQGLQFLFEYFSETQRNKGNFPGRFSGRQFSNSRSEMNVSTLELGDSALYLCASSFSDGREQETQYFGPGTRLLVL.

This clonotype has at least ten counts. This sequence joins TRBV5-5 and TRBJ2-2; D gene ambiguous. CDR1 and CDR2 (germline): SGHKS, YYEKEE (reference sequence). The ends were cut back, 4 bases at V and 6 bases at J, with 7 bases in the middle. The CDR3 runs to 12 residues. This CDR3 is CASSPIAGELFF. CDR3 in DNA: TGTGCCAGCAGCCCGATAGCCGGGGAGCTGTTTTTT.

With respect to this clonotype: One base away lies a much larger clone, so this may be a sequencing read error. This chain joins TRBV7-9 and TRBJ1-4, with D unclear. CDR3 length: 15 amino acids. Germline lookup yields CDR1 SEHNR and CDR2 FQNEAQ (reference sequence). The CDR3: CAGSLISGTNEKLFF. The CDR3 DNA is TGTGCCGGCAGCTTAATATCTGGAACTAATGAAAAACTGTTTTTT.

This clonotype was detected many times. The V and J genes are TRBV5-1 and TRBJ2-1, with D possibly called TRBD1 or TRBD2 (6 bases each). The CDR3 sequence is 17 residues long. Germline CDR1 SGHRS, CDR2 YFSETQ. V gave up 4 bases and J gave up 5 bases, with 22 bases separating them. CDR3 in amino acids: CASSRAGAAGTDNEQFF. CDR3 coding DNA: TGCGCCAGCAGCCGCGCAGGGGCCGCGGGGACTGACAATGAGCAGTTCTTC.

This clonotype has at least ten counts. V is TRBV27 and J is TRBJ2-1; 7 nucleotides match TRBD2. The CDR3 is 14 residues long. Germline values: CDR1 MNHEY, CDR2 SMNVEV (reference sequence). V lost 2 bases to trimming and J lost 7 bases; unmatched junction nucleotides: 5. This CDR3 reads CASSLAGVRNEQFF. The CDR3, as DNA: TGTGCCAGCAGTTTAGCGGGAGTGAGGAATGAGCAGTTCTTC.

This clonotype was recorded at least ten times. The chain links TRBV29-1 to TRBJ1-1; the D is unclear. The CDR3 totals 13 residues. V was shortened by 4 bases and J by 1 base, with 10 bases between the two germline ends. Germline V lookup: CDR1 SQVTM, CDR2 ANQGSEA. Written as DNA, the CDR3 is TGCAGCGTTGCCCATAATCAGAACACTGAAGCTTTCTTT. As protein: CSVAHNQNTEAFF.

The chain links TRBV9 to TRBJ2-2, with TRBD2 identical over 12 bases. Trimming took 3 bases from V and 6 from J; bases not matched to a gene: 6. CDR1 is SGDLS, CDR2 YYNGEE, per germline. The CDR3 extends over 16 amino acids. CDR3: CASSARLAGVSGELFF. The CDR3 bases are TGTGCCAGCAGCGCCCGACTAGCGGGAGTCTCCGGGGAGCTGTTTTTT. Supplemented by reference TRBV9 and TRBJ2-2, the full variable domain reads DSGVTQTPKHLITATGQRVTLRCSPRSGDLSVYWYQQSLDQGLQFLIQYYNGEERAKGNILERFSAQQFPDLHSELNLSSLELGDSALYFCASSARLAGVSGELFFGEGSRLTVL.

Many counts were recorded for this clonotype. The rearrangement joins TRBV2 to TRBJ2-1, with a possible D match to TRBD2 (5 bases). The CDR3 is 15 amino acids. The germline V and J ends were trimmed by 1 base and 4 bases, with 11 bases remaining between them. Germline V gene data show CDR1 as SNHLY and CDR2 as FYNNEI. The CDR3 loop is CASSEVGSLYNEQFF. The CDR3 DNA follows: TGTGCCAGCAGTGAAGTTGGGAGCTTGTACAATGAGCAGTTCTTC.

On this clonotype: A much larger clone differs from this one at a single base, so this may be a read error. CDR3 loop: CSARGTGTSERASEQYF. The CDR3 region has the DNA TGCAGTGCTAGAGGGACGGGGACTAGCGAGAGGGCCTCCGAGCAGTACTTC. The chain combines TRBV20-1 with TRBJ2-7; 10 positions match TRBD2. The CDR3 runs to 17 residues. V lost 1 base, J lost 6 bases, and 15 bases stayed unmatched. CDR1 is DFQATT, CDR2 SNEGSKA, per germline (reference sequence).

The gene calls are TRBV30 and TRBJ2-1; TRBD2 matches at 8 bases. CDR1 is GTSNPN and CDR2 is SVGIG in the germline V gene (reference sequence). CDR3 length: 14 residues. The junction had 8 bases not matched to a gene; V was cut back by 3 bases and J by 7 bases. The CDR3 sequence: CAWSRAGAPNEQFF. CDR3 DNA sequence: TGTGCCTGGAGCAGAGCGGGAGCCCCTAATGAGCAGTTCTTC.

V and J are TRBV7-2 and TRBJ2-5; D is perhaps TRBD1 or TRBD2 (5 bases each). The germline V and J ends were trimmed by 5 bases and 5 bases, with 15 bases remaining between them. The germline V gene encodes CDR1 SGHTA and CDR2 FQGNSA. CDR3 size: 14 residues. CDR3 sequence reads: CASSPRRGTETQYF. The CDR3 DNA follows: TGTGCCAGCAGCCCTCGGAGAGGGACCGAGACCCAGTACTTC.

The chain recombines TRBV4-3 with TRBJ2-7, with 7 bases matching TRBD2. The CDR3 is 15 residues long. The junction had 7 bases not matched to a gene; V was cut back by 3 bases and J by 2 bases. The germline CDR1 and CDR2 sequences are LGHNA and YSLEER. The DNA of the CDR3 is TGCGCCAGCAGCCAGACCGCTAGCGGCACCTACGAGCAGTACTTC. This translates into CASSQTASGTYEQYF.

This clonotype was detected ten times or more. The CDR3 spells CASSQDNRDSPLHF. As DNA, the CDR3 is TGCGCCAGCAGCCAAGATAATAGGGACTCACCCCTCCACTTT. The chain uses TRBV4-3 and TRBJ1-6; D perhaps matches TRBD1 (5 bases). Germline V lookup: CDR1 LGHNA, CDR2 YSLEER. Trimming removed 0 bases from V and 10 bases from J, with 10 bases in between. The CDR3 contains 14 residues.

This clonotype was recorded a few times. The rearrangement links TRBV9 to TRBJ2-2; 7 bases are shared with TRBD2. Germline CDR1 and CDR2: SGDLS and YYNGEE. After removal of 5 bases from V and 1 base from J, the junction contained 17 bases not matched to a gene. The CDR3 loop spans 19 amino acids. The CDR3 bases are TGTGCCAGCAGAGGCCTAGCGGAACCGAACACTGAGAACACCGGGGAGCTGTTTTTT. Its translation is CASRGLAEPNTENTGELFF.

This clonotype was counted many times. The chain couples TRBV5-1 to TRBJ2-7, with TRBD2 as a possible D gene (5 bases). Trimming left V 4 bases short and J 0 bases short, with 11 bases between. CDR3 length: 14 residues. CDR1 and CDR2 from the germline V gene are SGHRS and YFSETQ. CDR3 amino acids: CASSDPRGSYEQYF. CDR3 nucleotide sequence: TGCGCCAGCAGCGACCCCCGGGGCTCCTACGAGCAGTACTTC.

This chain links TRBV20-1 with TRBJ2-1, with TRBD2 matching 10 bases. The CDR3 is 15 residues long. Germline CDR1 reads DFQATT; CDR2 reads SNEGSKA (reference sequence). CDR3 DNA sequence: TGCAGCCGGACCAACGGGACTAGCGAGATGATCGGGCAGTTCTTC. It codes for CSRTNGTSEMIGQFF.

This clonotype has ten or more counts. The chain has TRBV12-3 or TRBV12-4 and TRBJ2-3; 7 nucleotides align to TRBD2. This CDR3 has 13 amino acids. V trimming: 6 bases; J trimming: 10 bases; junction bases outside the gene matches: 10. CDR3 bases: TGTGCCAGCAGATCCCTAGCGGATAGGGCGCAGTATTTT. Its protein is CASRSLADRAQYF.

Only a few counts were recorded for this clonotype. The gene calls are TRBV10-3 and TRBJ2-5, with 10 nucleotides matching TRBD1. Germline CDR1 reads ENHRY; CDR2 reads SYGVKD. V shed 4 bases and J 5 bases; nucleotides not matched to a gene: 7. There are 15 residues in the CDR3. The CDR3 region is CAISGDRGHSETQYF. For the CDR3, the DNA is TGTGCCATCAGTGGGGACAGGGGTCATAGCGAGACCCAGTACTTC.

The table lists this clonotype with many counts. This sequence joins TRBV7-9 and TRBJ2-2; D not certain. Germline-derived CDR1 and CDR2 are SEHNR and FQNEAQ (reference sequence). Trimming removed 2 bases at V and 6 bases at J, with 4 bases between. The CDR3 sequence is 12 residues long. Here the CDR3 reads CASSLRSGELFF. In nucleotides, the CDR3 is TGTGCCAGCAGCTTAAGGTCCGGGGAGCTGTTTTTT.

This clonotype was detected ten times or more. CDR3 in amino acids: CSARVSRLYEKLFF. The CDR3 nucleotides read TGCAGTGCTAGAGTGTCCAGGTTATATGAAAAACTGTTTTTT. The V call is TRBV20-1, the J call TRBJ1-4; D unclear. This CDR3 is built from 14 residues. Germline-derived CDR1 and CDR2 are DFQATT and SNEGSKA (reference sequence). Trimming shortened V by 1 base and J by 6 bases, and 12 bases separated the two germline ends.

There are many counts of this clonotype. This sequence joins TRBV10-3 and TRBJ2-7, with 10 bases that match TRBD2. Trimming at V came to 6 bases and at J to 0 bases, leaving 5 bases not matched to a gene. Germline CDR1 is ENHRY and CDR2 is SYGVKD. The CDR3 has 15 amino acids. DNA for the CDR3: TGTGCCATCAGATCAGCGGGAGGGAGCTCCTACGAGCAGTACTTC. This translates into CAIRSAGGSSYEQYF.

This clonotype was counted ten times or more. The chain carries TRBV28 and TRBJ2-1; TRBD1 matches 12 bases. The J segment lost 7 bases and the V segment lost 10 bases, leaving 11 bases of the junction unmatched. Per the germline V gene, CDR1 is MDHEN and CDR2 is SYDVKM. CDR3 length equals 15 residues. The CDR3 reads CATLGGTGGRNEQFF. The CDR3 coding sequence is TGTGCCACCTTAGGGGGGACAGGGGGCCGGAATGAGCAGTTCTTC.

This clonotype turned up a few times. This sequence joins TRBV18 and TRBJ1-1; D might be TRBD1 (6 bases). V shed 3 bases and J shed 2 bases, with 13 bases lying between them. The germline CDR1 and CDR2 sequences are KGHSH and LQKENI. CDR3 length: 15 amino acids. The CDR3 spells CASSPTSRGNTEAFF. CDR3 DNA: TGTGCCAGCTCACCCACCTCCAGGGGAAACACTGAAGCTTTCTTT.